This is a list of T cell receptor beta chains from one sample in a study of T-cell memory formation after mild COVID-19. TCRdb reprocessed the 5' RACE reads via MiXCR and lists one record per CDR3 protein. This table holds about 620,000 distinct CDR3 sequences, about a sixth found once. Sequencing was done on a sample of PBMCs or a T cell subset sorted from them (not recorded which). The receptors shown here come from an adult woman who had mild COVID-19 (a few samples of this study predate the infection). Cell type and time point are not known. The CDR3 runs from the conserved cysteine through the conserved F or W. A D gene is named only where the DNA matches it firmly. Not all rows give a size; the values are once, few, many and, for expanded clones, a class.

clone_size	d_call	v_call	j_call	cdr3_aa	cdr3_nt
few	.	TRBV4-2	TRBJ2-1	CASSQDLGYTNEQFF	TGTGCCAGCAGCCAAGATTTGGGTTACACGAATGAGCAGTTCTTC
.	.	TRBV7-9	TRBJ2-5	CASSPLGIGGGETQYF	TGTGCCAGCAGCCCACTCGGAATCGGGGGCGGGGAGACCCAGTACTTC
few	.	TRBV6-1	TRBJ1-5	CASTVYSNQPQHF	TGTGCCAGCACGGTTTATAGCAATCAGCCCCAGCATTTT
few	TRBD1	TRBV6-6	TRBJ2-4	CASSYTPDRGNIQYF	TGTGCCAGCAGTTACACCCCGGACAGGGGAAACATTCAGTACTTC
.	.	TRBV12-3/TRBV12-4	TRBJ2-7	CASWTRSSYEQYF	TGTGCCAGTTGGACTCGATCCTCCTACGAGCAGTACTTC
few	.	TRBV7-6	TRBJ1-1	CASSPNRAKDTEAFF	TGTGCCAGCAGCCCAAACAGGGCAAAGGACACTGAAGCTTTCTTT
.	.	TRBV5-1	TRBJ2-1	CASSVGNYNEQFF	TGCGCCAGCAGCGTGGGGAACTACAATGAGCAGTTCTTC
few	TRBD1	TRBV12-3/TRBV12-4	TRBJ2-3	CASSPPQGEESTDTQYF	TGTGCCAGCAGTCCACCACAGGGGGAGGAAAGTACAGATACGCAGTATTTT
many	TRBD2	TRBV29-1	TRBJ2-1	CSVEGTSGTINEQFF	TGCAGCGTTGAAGGGACTAGCGGGACAATCAATGAGCAGTTCTTC
few	.	TRBV12-3/TRBV12-4	TRBJ1-1	CASILGGYTEAFF	TGTGCCAGCATACTGGGGGGGTACACTGAAGCTTTCTTT
few	TRBD1	TRBV27	TRBJ2-7	CASSTGVEQYF	TGTGCCAGCAGCACAGGGGTCGAGCAGTACTTC
.	.	TRBV20-1	TRBJ2-1	CSASSRLNEQFF	TGCAGTGCTAGCAGTAGGCTTAATGAGCAGTTCTTC
few	TRBD2	TRBV30	TRBJ2-3	CAGVLAGGSTDTQYF	TGTGCCGGCGTACTAGCGGGGGGGAGCACAGATACGCAGTATTTT
few	TRBD2	TRBV7-9	TRBJ2-1	CASSSPPGTSVYNEQFF	TGTGCCAGCAGCTCTCCCCCCGGGACTAGCGTTTACAATGAGCAGTTCTTC
few	TRBD1	TRBV19	TRBJ1-1	CASTNPTGGRGTEAFF	TGTGCCAGTACAAATCCCACAGGGGGCAGGGGCACTGAAGCTTTCTTT
few	.	TRBV13	TRBJ1-6	CASRQGGNSPLHF	TGTGCCAGCAGACAAGGGGGTAATTCACCCCTCCACTTT
.	TRBD1	TRBV6-5	TRBJ2-5	CASSYRQGAGTQYF	TGTGCCAGCAGTTACAGGCAGGGGGCGGGGACCCAGTACTTC
many	.	TRBV29-1	TRBJ1-4	CSVPAGATNEKLFF	TGCAGCGTTCCCGCCGGGGCCACTAATGAAAAACTGTTTTTT
few	TRBD1	TRBV10-3	TRBJ2-1	CAMSPGQEMNEQFF	TGTGCCATGTCTCCGGGACAGGAGATGAATGAGCAGTTCTTC
few	TRBD2	TRBV20-1	TRBJ2-3	CSARLAGGSSTDTQYF	TGCAGTGCACGACTAGCGGGAGGATCTAGCACAGATACGCAGTATTTT
.	TRBD1	TRBV27	TRBJ2-3	CASSFNRGRDTQYF	TGTGCCAGCAGTTTCAACAGGGGGCGTGATACGCAGTATTTT
.	.	TRBV20-1	TRBJ1-5	CSASEGEQPQHF	TGCAGTGCTAGTGAAGGGGAACAGCCCCAGCATTTT
few	.	TRBV4-1	TRBJ1-1	CASSQGVRSEAFF	TGCGCCAGCAGCCAAGGGGTCAGAAGTGAAGCTTTCTTT
.	TRBD1	TRBV6-2/TRBV6-3	TRBJ1-1	CASTLPMDRAGTEAFF	TGTGCCAGCACCCTACCGATGGACAGGGCGGGCACTGAAGCTTTCTTT
few	.	TRBV28	TRBJ2-7	CASSFSPQASYEQYF	TGTGCCAGCAGTTTCAGTCCACAGGCCTCCTACGAGCAGTACTTC
.	TRBD1	TRBV18	TRBJ1-2	CASSPQDRGEGYTF	TGTGCCAGCTCACCACAGGACAGGGGGGAAGGCTACACCTTC
.	.	TRBV29-1	TRBJ2-3	CSFRQASTDTQYF	TGCAGCTTTCGACAGGCTAGCACAGATACGCAGTATTTT
.	TRBD1	TRBV5-1	TRBJ1-1	CASSTGQGNGPWTEAFF	TGCGCCAGCAGCACCGGACAGGGGAACGGACCGTGGACTGAAGCTTTCTTT
.	.	TRBV7-3	TRBJ2-5	CASSSFSGAETQYF	TGTGCCAGCAGCTCTTTTAGCGGAGCAGAGACCCAGTACTTC
few	TRBD1	TRBV9	TRBJ1-2	CASSEDGQAKFNYGYTF	TGTGCCAGCAGCGAAGATGGACAGGCGAAATTTAACTATGGCTACACCTTC
.	.	TRBV10-2	TRBJ2-3	CASSGASGTDTQYF	TGCGCCAGCAGTGGGGCTAGCGGCACAGATACGCAGTATTTT
few	.	TRBV10-3	TRBJ2-2	CAIPGANTGELFF	TGTGCCATACCAGGAGCGAACACCGGGGAGCTGTTTTTT
.	.	TRBV20-1	TRBJ1-1	CSGRAATEAFF	TGCAGTGGGAGGGCGGCCACTGAAGCTTTCTTT
few	.	TRBV30	TRBJ1-1	CAWIEWDGLLNTEAFF	TGTGCCTGGATAGAATGGGACGGACTCCTGAACACTGAAGCTTTCTTT
.	.	TRBV9	TRBJ2-2	CASSVDVVNTGELFF	TGTGCCAGCAGCGTCGATGTTGTAAACACCGGGGAGCTGTTTTTT
.	.	TRBV10-3	TRBJ2-7	CAIWAGGGYEQYF	TGTGCCATCTGGGCAGGGGGGGGCTACGAGCAGTACTTC
few	TRBD1	TRBV5-4	TRBJ1-1	CASSYGTGGMNTEAFF	TGTGCCAGCAGCTACGGGACAGGGGGGATGAACACTGAAGCTTTCTTT
.	.	TRBV6-1	TRBJ1-1	CASTLGPRAIEAFF	TGTGCCAGCACACTGGGACCCCGAGCGATCGAAGCTTTCTTT
few	TRBD2	TRBV6-4	TRBJ2-3	CASSQLAGATDTQYF	TGTGCCAGCAGCCAACTAGCGGGCGCCACAGATACGCAGTATTTT
few	.	TRBV7-3	TRBJ2-7	CASSSAPSYEQYF	TGTGCCAGCAGCTCCGCCCCGTCCTACGAGCAGTACTTC
once	.	TRBV7-6	TRBJ2-2	CASSLAQGELFF	TGTGCCAGCAGCTTAGCGCAGGGGGAGCTGTTTTTT
.	TRBD1	TRBV4-2	TRBJ1-5	CASSQEGQGAKGNQPQHF	TGTGCCAGCAGCCAAGAGGGACAGGGGGCGAAAGGCAATCAGCCCCAGCATTTT
few	TRBD1	TRBV3-1	TRBJ2-6	CASRPWTGGFSGANVLTF	TGTGCCAGCAGACCATGGACAGGGGGATTTTCTGGGGCCAACGTCCTGACTTTC
few	.	TRBV19	TRBJ2-7	CASSIAAASYEQYF	TGTGCCAGTAGTATAGCAGCGGCATCTTACGAGCAGTACTTC
.	.	TRBV7-2	TRBJ2-1	CASSRRSSFSYSYNEQFF	TGTGCCAGCAGCAGGCGTTCTAGCTTTTCGTACTCCTACAATGAGCAGTTCTTC